Listed below are T cell receptor beta chains from one sample, sequenced in a study of beta chain features in type 1 diabetes. Measured with immunoSEQ multiplex PCR; TCRdb has only the in-frame clones, and not every one. The sample has 300,000 to 400,000 clones, roughly 14% seen once; the top ten hold about 0.016%. Sample: naive CD4+ T cells from blood. These receptors were taken from a woman under 30 with type 1 diabetes. Both conserved end residues are part of each CDR3. A D gene is named only where the DNA matches it firmly. Not all rows give a size; the values are once, few, many and, for expanded clones, a class.

D gene,V gene,J gene,clone size,CDR3 DNA,CDR3 protein
TRBD1,TRBV19,TRBJ2-7,.,TGTGCCAGTAGGGGACAGGGCTCCTCTTCGGGCGAGCAGTACTTC,CASRGQGSSSGEQYF
.,TRBV7-9,TRBJ1-2,.,TGTGCCAGCAGCTTACCATCCGGATTGGGCCTCCCCTATGGCTACACCTTC,CASSLPSGLGLPYGYTF
.,TRBV5-1,TRBJ2-7,.,TGCGCCAGCACACCGGGGGGCAACGAGCAGTACTTC,CASTPGGNEQYF
TRBD2,TRBV27,TRBJ2-7,.,TGTGCCAGCAGTTTACGGGAGGCTTCCTACGAGCAGTACTTC,CASSLREASYEQYF
.,TRBV28,TRBJ2-7,.,TGTGCCAGCAGTTCCCGTAGATCGATTTACTACGAGCAGTACTTC,CASSSRRSIYYEQYF
TRBD2,TRBV5-1,TRBJ2-7,few,TGCGCCAGCAGCTTGGCGGGACTAGCGGACGATACCTACGAGCAGTACTTC,CASSLAGLADDTYEQYF
.,TRBV2,TRBJ2-3,.,TGTGCCAGCAAAAACGAGGTAGATACGCAGTATTTT,CASKNEVDTQYF
.,TRBV29-1,TRBJ2-5,few,TGCAGCGTTAAACAGGGAAGTGGCGAAGAGACCCAGTACTTC,CSVKQGSGEETQYF
TRBD1,TRBV7-2,TRBJ2-1,few,TGTGCCAGCAGCTTAGGTTGGACAGGGGGCGGTGAGCAGTTCTTC,CASSLGWTGGGEQFF
.,TRBV18,TRBJ1-1,.,TGTGCCAGCTCACCGGGCCCACAGGGTCACACTGAAGCTTTCTTT,CASSPGPQGHTEAFF
.,TRBV19,TRBJ2-1,few,TGTGCCATCTCCCGGGACTCAAACTACAATGAGCAGTTCTTC,CAISRDSNYNEQFF
.,TRBV29-1,TRBJ1-5,few,TGCAGCGTTGTCTATGGGCCCGATCCTAGCAATCAGCCCCAGCATTTT,CSVVYGPDPSNQPQHF
.,TRBV7-9,TRBJ2-1,.,TGTGCCAGCAGCTTAGCTGGAGGGGGACTACCGTTCTTC,CASSLAGGGLPFF
.,TRBV7-8,TRBJ2-5,few,TGTGCCAGCAGCTTAGTCCTCCGGACAGCCGGGGAGACCCAGTACTTC,CASSLVLRTAGETQYF